These 30 T cell receptor beta chains were all obtained from the same sample, sequenced in a study of cytomegalovirus exposure and HLA in healthy donors. Both 60 Vbeta primers and 13 Jbeta primers went into the PCR. The method was immunoSEQ multiplex PCR; TCRdb's version includes in-frame clones alone and lacks a portion of them. This repertoire includes about 170,000 clones. The sequencing input was PBMCs. These receptors were obtained from a woman aged 18 to 35 in good health and CMV-seropositive.

The chain links TRBV11-1 to TRBJ1-1; D not resolved. V shed 3 bases and J shed 0 bases, with 5 bases lying between them. Germline loops: CDR1 SGHAT, CDR2 FQDESV (reference sequence). CDR3 length equals 13 residues. In nucleotides, the CDR3 is TGTGCCAGCAGCTTGCGGCTGAACACTGAAGCTTTCTTT. It yields the protein CASSLRLNTEAFF.

This chain joins TRBV19 and TRBJ1-1, with 7 bases identical to TRBD1. Germline V gives CDR1 LNHDA, CDR2 SQIVND (reference sequence). Losses at the gene ends were 6 bases for V and 3 bases for J; bases not matched to a gene: 10. CDR3 length: 15 residues. The CDR3 is CASSYHDRVYTEAFF. The DNA of the CDR3 is TGTGCCAGTAGCTACCACGACAGGGTGTACACTGAAGCTTTCTTT.

The genes are TRBV6-5 and TRBJ1-1; 9 bases are shared with TRBD1. Germline V gene data show CDR1 as MNHEY and CDR2 as SVGAGI. V was clipped by 3 bases and J by 5 bases; unmatched bases: 7. The CDR3 contains 15 residues. The CDR3 loop is CASSYSGTGKTEAFF. CDR3 bases: TGTGCCAGCAGTTATTCCGGGACAGGGAAAACTGAAGCTTTCTTT.

A note on this clone: The same CDR3 is also encoded by other DNA sequences in this sample. The chain uses TRBV5-1 and TRBJ2-7; tentative D call: TRBD2 (5 bases). Germline V gene sequence: CDR1 SGHRS, CDR2 YFSETQ. Deletions cut 0 bases from V and 0 bases from J, with 10 bases between. The length of the CDR3 is 15 residues. The DNA for the CDR3 is TGCGCCAGCAGCTTGGGTGGACTCCTCTCCTACGAGCAGTACTTC. Its protein product is CASSLGGLLSYEQYF.

V is TRBV2 and J is TRBJ2-3; no clear D gene. V was cut by 3 bases and J by 1 base, with 8 bases left in between. The CDR3 runs 14 residues. Germline assignment: CDR1 SNHLY and CDR2 FYNNEI. The CDR3 is CASSDRQRTDTQYF. DNA for the CDR3: TGTGCCAGCAGTGATCGACAACGCACAGATACGCAGTATTTT.

About this clone itself: The sample holds other DNA sequences that translate to the same CDR3. For the CDR3, the DNA is TGTGCCAGCAGCTTAGCGGCGACAGGATTCTATGGCTACACCTTC. Translation: CASSLAATGFYGYTF. The rearrangement uses TRBV7-2 and TRBJ1-2; D is perhaps TRBD1 (6 bases). This CDR3 has 15 amino acids. The germline V and J ends were trimmed by 0 bases and 4 bases, with 12 bases remaining between them. The V gene's germline CDR1 is SGHTA and CDR2 FQGNSA.

CDR3 DNA: TGTGCCTGGTGGTTACAGGGGTTAGGGGGCTACGGGACCGGAGCTTTCTTT. Residues: CAWWLQGLGGYGTGAFF. The chain links TRBV30 to TRBJ1-1, with 7 bases that match TRBD1. Germline V lookup: CDR1 GTSNPN, CDR2 SVGIG (reference sequence). Trimming removed 5 bases from V and 10 bases from J; junction bases left unmatched: 25. The CDR3 has 17 amino acids.

The chain links TRBV29-1 to TRBJ2-3; D perhaps matches TRBD1 (5 bases). With 4 bases removed from V and 5 bases from J, the gap between germline ends came to 13 bases. The CDR3 is 13 amino acids. The V gene's germline CDR1 is SQVTM and CDR2 ANQGSEA. CDR3 sequence reads: CSVAGAVGDTQYF. DNA of the CDR3: TGCAGCGTTGCTGGGGCGGTGGGAGATACGCAGTATTTT.

This chain uses TRBV11-2 with TRBJ1-2, with TRBD1 matching 8 bases. Germline assignment: CDR1 SGHAT and CDR2 FQNNGV. The CDR3 extends over 12 amino acids. With V trimmed by 3 bases and J by 7 bases, 1 base remained unmatched. CDR3 DNA: TGTGCCAGCAGCTTGACAGGGGCTGGCTACACCTTC. This gives the protein CASSLTGAGYTF. Variable domain in full (rest from reference TRBV11-2 and TRBJ1-2): EAGVAQSPRYKIIEKRQSVAFWCNPISGHATLYWYQQILGQGPKLLIQFQNNGVVDDSQLPKDRFSAERLKGVDSTLKIQPAKLEDSAVYLCASSLTGAGYTFGSGTRLTVV.

The J gene is TRBJ2-3, the V gene TRBV2, with no clear D. Germline V gene lookup returns CDR1 SNHLY and CDR2 FYNNEI. Trimming removed 8 bases from V and 0 bases from J, with 9 bases in between. The CDR3 sequence is 13 residues long. CDR3 nucleotide sequence: TGTGCCAGCTCCGGAGAAAGCACAGATACGCAGTATTTT. It yields the protein CASSGESTDTQYF.

The chain links TRBV9 to TRBJ2-1; possible D gene TRBD2, 5 bases. The V end was cut by 4 bases, the J end by 0 bases, with 8 bases between. Germline loops: CDR1 SGDLS, CDR2 YYNGEE. CDR3 length: 14 residues. DNA of the CDR3: TGTGCCAGCAGCCGGCTAGCCTCCTACAATGAGCAGTTCTTC. It translates to CASSRLASYNEQFF.

The chain uses TRBV19 and TRBJ1-3; D unclear. Looked up from germline, CDR1 is LNHDA and CDR2 is SQIVND (reference sequence). V was shortened by 4 bases and J by 2 bases, with 18 bases between the two germline ends. The CDR3 length is 17 residues. For the CDR3, the DNA is TGTGCCAGTAGTAGAGGATGGCAGCCACATCCTGGAAACACCATATATTTT. Protein sequence: CASSRGWQPHPGNTIYF. Full variable domain (remainder filled in from reference TRBV19 and TRBJ1-3): DGGITQSPKYLFRKEGQNVTLSCEQNLNHDAMYWYRQDPGQGLRLIYYSQIVNDFQKGDIAEGYSVSREKKESFPLTVTSAQKNPTAFYLCASSRGWQPHPGNTIYFGEGSWLTVV.

V usage is TRBV19 and J usage is TRBJ2-5; 16 bases are a match to TRBD2. V lost 2 bases, J lost 4 bases, and 7 bases stayed unmatched. Germline V gene lookup returns CDR1 LNHDA and CDR2 SQIVND (reference sequence). The CDR3 contains 18 residues. The CDR3 sequence: CASSIPGLAGGPGETQYF. The CDR3, as DNA: TGTGCCAGTAGTATACCGGGACTAGCGGGAGGGCCGGGAGAGACCCAGTACTTC. Full variable domain (missing parts from reference TRBV19 and TRBJ2-5): DGGITQSPKYLFRKEGQNVTLSCEQNLNHDAMYWYRQDPGQGLRLIYYSQIVNDFQKGDIAEGYSVSREKKESFPLTVTSAQKNPTAFYLCASSIPGLAGGPGETQYFGPGTRLLVL.

This chain links TRBV2 with TRBJ1-2, with D maybe TRBD1 (6 bases). CDR1 and CDR2 (germline): SNHLY, FYNNEI. V dropped 8 bases and J dropped 5 bases, with 33 bases sitting between them. The CDR3 is made up of 19 amino acids. This chain's CDR3 is CASVAGQSSVRGLGYGYTF. CDR3 bases: TGTGCCAGCGTCGCAGGGCAGTCGTCGGTGAGGGGGTTAGGTTATGGCTACACCTTC.

V gene TRBV30 combines with J gene TRBJ1-5, with TRBD1 matching 9 bases. J was trimmed by 7 bases and V by 2 bases; bases with no gene match: 6. CDR1 is GTSNPN and CDR2 is SVGIG in the germline V gene (reference sequence). The CDR3 runs 14 residues. The CDR3 region has the DNA TGTGCCTGGAGTCCGACAGGGGGAGGACAGCCCCAGCATTTT. Translating it yields CAWSPTGGGQPQHF. The entire variable domain, with the rest obtained from reference TRBV30 and TRBJ1-5, is as follows: SQTIHQWPATLVQPVGSPLSLECTVEGTSNPNLYWYRQAAGRGLQLLFYSVGIGQISSEVPQNLSASRPQDRQFILSSKKLLLSDSGFYLCAWSPTGGGQPQHFGDGTRLSIL.

This chain connects TRBV6-1 to TRBJ2-2; 16 positions agree with TRBD2. Germline CDR1 and CDR2: MNHNS and SASEGT. V trimming: 1 base; J trimming: 5 bases; junction bases outside the gene matches: 4. This CDR3 has 18 residues. The CDR3 DNA is TGTGCCAGCAGTGAAGTGGGACTAGCGGGAGGGGGGACCGGGGAGCTGTTTTTT. Protein sequence: CASSEVGLAGGGTGELFF.

V and J are TRBV2 and TRBJ2-2; weak D call: TRBD2 (6 bases). Germline CDR1 and CDR2: SNHLY and FYNNEI. This CDR3 region has 15 residues. V gave up 6 bases and J gave up 1 base, with 12 bases separating them. CDR3 protein: CASRGEAGNTGELFF. The DNA of the CDR3 is TGTGCCAGCAGGGGGGAGGCGGGGAACACCGGGGAGCTGTTTTTT.

V gene TRBV9 combines with J gene TRBJ2-5; 8 positions agree with TRBD2. V shed 2 bases, J shed 2 bases, and the junction held 5 bases outside the gene matches. Looked up from germline, CDR1 is SGDLS and CDR2 is YYNGEE. The CDR3 spans 15 residues. CDR3 sequence: CASSVYGGDQETQYF. The CDR3 region has the DNA TGTGCCAGCAGCGTCTACGGGGGGGATCAAGAGACCCAGTACTTC.

V usage is TRBV2 and J usage is TRBJ2-1, with 12 bases lining up with TRBD2. Germline V CDR1 and CDR2: SNHLY, FYNNEI. The CDR3 has 16 residues. Trimming cost V 4 bases and J 2 bases; bases outside gene matches: 3. CDR3 protein: CASSGTSGVPYNEQFF. The CDR3 DNA reads TGTGCCAGCAGTGGGACTAGCGGGGTCCCCTACAATGAGCAGTTCTTC.

This rearrangement joins TRBV5-1 to TRBJ2-3, with a tentative D call TRBD2 (6 bases). CDR3 length: 14 residues. V lost 5 bases and J lost 3, with 13 bases in between. Per the germline V gene, CDR1 is SGHRS and CDR2 is YFSETQ. CDR3 coding DNA: TGCGCCAGCAGAGTACGGGAGTTGACAGATACGCAGTATTTT. It encodes CASRVRELTDTQYF.

V is TRBV15 and J is TRBJ2-1, with 12 bases aligning to TRBD2. Germline-derived CDR1 and CDR2 are LNHNV and YYDKDF (reference sequence). The CDR3 runs to 15 residues. Germline trimming cut 4 bases from V and 7 bases from J; bases unmatched to any gene: 5. The CDR3 region is CATSKLAGGGNEQFF. In DNA, the CDR3 is TGTGCCACCAGCAAACTAGCGGGAGGCGGGAATGAGCAGTTCTTC.

The chain recombines TRBV18 with TRBJ2-1, with 9 bases lining up with TRBD2. Trimming took 3 bases from V and 12 from J; bases not matched to a gene: 15. Germline CDR1 and CDR2: KGHSH and LQKENI. The length of the CDR3 is 16 residues. CDR3 in amino acids: CASSPIAGAEQWGQFF. The DNA of the CDR3 is TGTGCCAGCTCACCGATAGCGGGGGCCGAACAGTGGGGGCAGTTCTTC.

The chain recombines TRBV5-6 with TRBJ1-1; a possible D gene is TRBD1 (6 bases). Germline CDR1 reads SGHDT; CDR2 reads YYEEEE. V was trimmed by 0 bases and J by 8 bases, leaving 11 bases between them. The CDR3 sequence is 13 residues long. In nucleotides, the CDR3 is TGTGCCAGCAGCTTGGACAGGGTAGGGGAAGCTTTCTTT. Residues: CASSLDRVGEAFF.

This sequence joins TRBV6-1 and TRBJ1-1, with D tentatively TRBD1 (5 bases). This CDR3 has 13 residues. Trimming stripped 4 bases from V and 5 bases from J, with 11 bases between. Germline lookup yields CDR1 MNHNS and CDR2 SASEGT. CDR3: CASSGHGGTEAFF. The DNA for the CDR3 is TGTGCCAGCAGTGGACACGGGGGAACTGAAGCTTTCTTT.

The chain links TRBV30 to TRBJ2-5; unclear D gene. The J call is uncertain, as TRBJ2-7 better fits the DNA end. The CDR3 length is 14 residues. Looked up from germline, CDR1 is GTSNPN and CDR2 is SVGIG (reference sequence). The CDR3 here is CAWSVIPGPYEQYF. The DNA for the CDR3 is TGTGCCTGGAGTGTTATCCCTGGTCCCTACGAGCAGTACTTC.

V usage is TRBV10-3 and J usage is TRBJ1-2, with D perhaps matching TRBD1 (5 bases). Germline V gene sequence: CDR1 ENHRY, CDR2 SYGVKD. The CDR3 has 15 residues. V lost 3 bases and J 3 bases, leaving 14 bases between the germline ends. The CDR3 DNA reads as TGTGCCATCAGTGAACGGTTAGGGGCAGACTATGGCTACACCTTC. Its translation: CAISERLGADYGYTF.

V usage is TRBV5-1 and J usage is TRBJ2-7; D possibly corresponds to TRBD1 (6 bases). The CDR3 is 16 amino acids. CDR1 and CDR2 (germline): SGHRS, YFSETQ. The V end lost 3 bases, the J end lost 3 bases, and 19 bases lay between the germline ends. CDR3 amino acids: CASSSRGAGPGYEQYF. The CDR3 region has the DNA TGCGCCAGCAGCTCCAGGGGCGCAGGTCCAGGCTACGAGCAGTACTTC.

The chain recombines TRBV5-1 with TRBJ2-1; perhaps TRBD1 as D (6 bases). Per the germline V gene, CDR1 is SGHRS and CDR2 is YFSETQ. The CDR3 sequence is 15 residues long. Trimming took off 1 base at V and 0 bases at J, with 8 bases between the two ends. The CDR3, as DNA: TGCGCCAGCAGCTTGAGGGGGAGCTCCTACAATGAGCAGTTCTTC. Amino acids: CASSLRGSSYNEQFF.

The gene calls are TRBV19 and TRBJ2-7; D is perhaps TRBD1 (6 bases). Germline values: CDR1 LNHDA, CDR2 SQIVND (reference sequence). V lost 3 bases and J lost 5, with 17 bases in between. This CDR3 has 15 amino acids. The CDR3 here is CASSISSRGKDEQYF. The CDR3 bases are TGTGCCAGTAGTATTTCCTCCAGGGGAAAGGACGAGCAGTACTTC.

The rearrangement links TRBV27 to TRBJ2-3; the D gene is possibly TRBD2 (5 bases). CDR3 length: 15 residues. From germline, CDR1 is MNHEY and CDR2 SMNVEV (reference sequence). The V gene lost 4 bases and the J gene lost 2 bases, with 13 bases spanning the gap. The CDR3 loop reads CASSWARGVTDTQYF. Here the CDR3 DNA reads TGTGCCAGCAGTTGGGCACGGGGAGTCACAGATACGCAGTATTTT.